One and the same sample provided the 15 T cell receptor beta chains below, sequenced in a study of T cells after yellow fever vaccination. TCRdb re-called the 5' RACE reads with MiXCR, one entry per CDR3 protein. The sample lists 200,000 to 300,000 distinct CDR3 sequences, 13% occurring once. The sample consisted of CD4+ T cells sorted from PBMCs, taken 45 days after the yellow fever booster vaccination. All receptors come from a man under 40 who received the YFV17D yellow fever vaccine.

This clonotype has a handful of counts. The gene calls are TRBV20-1 and TRBJ2-7; D perhaps matches TRBD1 (6 bases). Trimming removed 2 bases at V and 7 bases at J, with 15 bases between. The CDR3 sequence is 13 residues long. Germline V CDR1 and CDR2: DFQATT, SNEGSKA (reference sequence). CDR3 DNA: TGCAGTGCTAGACCCTTACAGGGTGGAGAGCAGTACTTC. This codes for CSARPLQGGEQYF.

The V call is TRBV7-9, the J call TRBJ2-1; 7 nucleotides agree with TRBD2. V dropped 2 bases and J dropped 0; count of bases not matched to a gene: 4. The CDR3 has 16 residues. The germline V gene encodes CDR1 SEHNR and CDR2 FQNEAQ (reference sequence). The CDR3 region is CASSLSGESSYNEQFF. The CDR3 nucleotides are TGTGCCAGCAGCTTAAGCGGGGAGAGCTCCTACAATGAGCAGTTCTTC.

The rearrangement uses TRBV6-1 and TRBJ2-1; maybe TRBD2 (5 bases). The V end lost 7 bases, the J end lost 0 bases, and 16 bases lay between the germline ends. Germline CDR1 is MNHNS and CDR2 is SASEGT. CDR3 size: 16 residues. The DNA of the CDR3 is TGTGCCAGCACCCCTTGGCCTGGGAGCTCCTACAATGAGCAGTTCTTC. Its protein is CASTPWPGSSYNEQFF.

A note on this clonotype: A read error may produce the germline difference seen at one junction end. The gene calls are TRBV7-7 and TRBJ2-1, with 11 bases aligning to TRBD2. Per germline, CDR1 SSHAT and CDR2 FNYEAQ (reference sequence). The CDR3 covers 15 residues. The CDR3 coding sequence is TGTGCTAGCAGCCTCGGGACTAGCGGAGCCAATGAGCAGTTCTTC. Protein sequence: CASSLGTSGANEQFF. Together with reference TRBV7-7 and TRBJ2-1, the CDR3 gives the full variable domain: GAGVSQSPRYKVTKRGQDVTLRCDPISSHATLYWYQQALGQGPEFLTYFNYEAQPDKSGLPSDRFSAERPEGSISTLTIQRTEQRDSAMYRCASSLGTSGANEQFFGPGTRLTVL.

The V and J genes are TRBV5-1 and TRBJ2-3; 10 bases are shared with TRBD2. The CDR3 loop spans 17 amino acids. Germline lookup yields CDR1 SGHRS and CDR2 YFSETQ. The V gene end was trimmed by 2 bases and the J gene end by 0 bases; junction bases not matched to a gene: 6. The CDR3 reads CASSLPSGRPSTDTQYF. As DNA, the CDR3 is TGCGCCAGCAGCTTACCTAGCGGGAGACCTAGCACAGATACGCAGTATTTT.

The genes are TRBV27 and TRBJ2-1; TRBD1 matches 8 bases. The CDR3 sequence is 16 residues long. Germline V gene sequence: CDR1 MNHEY, CDR2 SMNVEV (reference sequence). J gave up 4 bases and V 5 bases, and 10 bases lay outside the gene matches. CDR3 nucleotide sequence: TGTGCCAGCAGTCCGGCAGGGGGCCCCCATTACAATGAGCAGTTCTTC. It encodes CASSPAGGPHYNEQFF.

This clonotype was seen only a few times. This sequence joins TRBV29-1 and TRBJ2-2, with D maybe TRBD1 (6 bases). Between the trimmed V and J ends, which lost 5 bases and 4 bases, there was a span of 14 bases. Germline V gene lookup returns CDR1 SQVTM and CDR2 ANQGSEA. This CDR3 has 14 residues. CDR3 amino acids: CSVRRRGSTGELFF. In DNA, the CDR3 is TGCAGCGTTCGGCGCAGGGGCAGCACCGGGGAGCTGTTTTTT.

At least ten counts were recorded for this clonotype. This sequence joins TRBV6-2 or TRBV6-3 and TRBJ2-1; TRBD2 matches at 12 bases. Germline V CDR1 and CDR2: MNHEY, SVGEGT. The CDR3 length is 17 residues. With 5 bases clipped from V and 2 bases from J, the junction kept 7 bases outside the gene matches. This CDR3 is CASSKTSGSLPYNEQFF. The DNA of the CDR3 is TGTGCCAGCAGTAAGACTAGCGGGAGTTTGCCCTACAATGAGCAGTTCTTC.

This clonotype appeared a few times. This sequence joins TRBV10-3 and TRBJ1-6; no reliable D call. This CDR3 is 16 amino acids long. Trimming cost V 4 bases and J 0 bases, with 10 bases left between them. Germline V gene lookup returns CDR1 ENHRY and CDR2 SYGVKD. The CDR3 spells CAISGLQSSYNSPLHF. CDR3 DNA sequence: TGTGCCATCAGTGGGCTGCAGAGCTCCTATAATTCACCCCTCCACTTT.

This clonotype was seen only a few times. The chain employs TRBV15 and TRBJ2-3; unclear D gene. The CDR3 is made up of 14 amino acids. The V and J ends lost 1 base and 8 bases respectively, with 13 bases between them. CDR1 is LNHNV and CDR2 is YYDKDF in the germline V gene (reference sequence). The CDR3 DNA reads TGTGCCACCAGCAGAGTTCCTAACGACGTTACGCAGTATTTT. This encodes CATSRVPNDVTQYF.

This chain uses TRBV10-3 with TRBJ2-1; no clear D. Germline CDR1 and CDR2: ENHRY and SYGVKD. Trimming stripped 2 bases from V and 6 bases from J, with 14 bases between. This CDR3 has 15 residues. The CDR3 spells CAISEGRFFSNEQFF. The CDR3 nucleotides are TGTGCCATCAGTGAGGGCCGCTTTTTCAGCAATGAGCAGTTCTTC.

The V gene is TRBV19, the J gene TRBJ2-1; 7 nucleotides line up with TRBD2. The V and J ends lost 6 bases and 9 bases, in that order; junction bases with no gene match: 11. The CDR3 contains 14 residues. Per germline, CDR1 LNHDA and CDR2 SQIVND (reference sequence). The CDR3 region has the DNA TGTGCCAGTAGACGCGCGGGAGTGGTGACTGAGCAGTTCTTC. This encodes CASRRAGVVTEQFF.

The chain joins TRBV9 to TRBJ2-7; 9 bases match TRBD1. With V trimmed by 0 bases and J by 5 bases, 6 bases remained unmatched. Germline V gene data show CDR1 as SGDLS and CDR2 as YYNGEE. The length of the CDR3 is 15 residues. This chain's CDR3 is CASSVGGTGSHEQYF. CDR3 in DNA: TGTGCCAGCAGCGTAGGCGGGACAGGGTCCCACGAGCAGTACTTC.

This clonotype was observed a few times. V usage is TRBV29-1 and J usage is TRBJ2-2; unclear D gene. Germline CDR1 and CDR2: SQVTM and ANQGSEA. This CDR3 contains 14 residues. The V end lost 1 base, the J end lost 5 bases, and 11 bases lay between the germline ends. The CDR3 DNA is TGCAGCGTTGAAGCCCAGGAAGAAACCGGGGAGCTGTTTTTT. Its translation: CSVEAQEETGELFF.

The chain links TRBV7-9 to TRBJ2-3; D ambiguous. V shed 8 bases and J shed 0 bases, with 9 bases lying between them. CDR1 is SEHNR and CDR2 is FQNEAQ in the germline V gene (reference sequence). The CDR3 is made up of 13 amino acids. DNA of the CDR3: TGTGCCAGCCGCCCATGGAGCACAGATACGCAGTATTTT. Its protein product is CASRPWSTDTQYF.